This is a list of T cell receptor beta chains from one sample in a study of cytomegalovirus exposure and HLA in healthy donors. Data came from immunoSEQ multiplex PCR; TCRdb stores just in-frame clones and leaves some out. The sample holds fewer than 200,000 clones, roughly four fifths seen once. Sequencing was done on a sample of PBMCs. All receptors derive from a man in his forties in good health and CMV-seropositive. Both conserved end residues are part of each CDR3. Fields, in order: D gene, clone size, V gene, J gene, CDR3 protein, CDR3 DNA. A D gene is named only where the DNA matches it firmly. The listing skips clone size in some rows; elsewhere it reads once, few, many or a size class.

d_call: .; clone_size: .; v_call: TRBV7-6; j_call: TRBJ2-2; cdr3_aa: CASSLLPNTGELFF; cdr3_nt: TGTGCCAGCAGCTTACTACCGAACACCGGGGAGCTGTTTTTT
d_call: .; clone_size: .; v_call: TRBV5-1; j_call: TRBJ1-2; cdr3_aa: CASSLGVRGRDYGYTF; cdr3_nt: TGCGCCAGCAGCTTGGGCGTTAGGGGCAGGGACTATGGCTACACCTTC
d_call: TRBD2; clone_size: .; v_call: TRBV5-6; j_call: TRBJ2-5; cdr3_aa: CASSFGGGETQYF; cdr3_nt: TGTGCCAGCAGCTTCGGGGGAGGGGAGACCCAGTACTTC
d_call: TRBD1; clone_size: .; v_call: TRBV6-1; j_call: TRBJ1-5; cdr3_aa: CASSGGTGAHQPQHF; cdr3_nt: TGTGCCAGCAGTGGAGGGACAGGAGCCCACCAGCCCCAGCATTTT
d_call: .; clone_size: once; v_call: TRBV19; j_call: TRBJ1-5; cdr3_aa: CASAVFGFDQPQHF; cdr3_nt: TGTGCCAGTGCCGTCTTCGGGTTTGATCAGCCCCAGCATTTT
d_call: .; clone_size: .; v_call: TRBV21-1; j_call: TRBJ2-7; cdr3_aa: CASRTGDIEVF; cdr3_nt: TGTGCCAGCAGGACGGGAGATATCGAGGTGTTC
d_call: .; clone_size: .; v_call: TRBV6-1; j_call: TRBJ2-7; cdr3_aa: CASRLDSSSYEQYF; cdr3_nt: TGTGCCAGCAGGCTGGACTCCTCCTCCTACGAGCAGTACTTC
d_call: .; clone_size: few; v_call: TRBV11-2; j_call: TRBJ2-5; cdr3_aa: CASSPEGAWETQYF; cdr3_nt: TGTGCCAGCAGCCCGGAAGGAGCTTGGGAGACCCAGTACTTC
d_call: .; clone_size: .; v_call: TRBV5-4; j_call: TRBJ1-6; cdr3_aa: CASSSGGGRHYNSPLHF; cdr3_nt: TGTGCCAGCAGCTCCGGGGGTGGGAGGCACTATAATTCACCCCTCCACTTT
d_call: .; clone_size: once; v_call: TRBV5-1; j_call: TRBJ2-2; cdr3_aa: CASSPHRDTGELFF; cdr3_nt: TGCGCCAGCAGCCCCCACAGGGATACCGGGGAGCTGTTTTTT
d_call: .; clone_size: .; v_call: TRBV6-1; j_call: TRBJ1-5; cdr3_aa: CASDPGIGYNQPQHF; cdr3_nt: TGTGCCAGCGATCCAGGGATAGGTTACAATCAGCCCCAGCATTTT
d_call: TRBD1; clone_size: .; v_call: TRBV28; j_call: TRBJ2-3; cdr3_aa: CASSSGTGGVKITDTQYF; cdr3_nt: TGTGCCAGCAGTTCCGGGACAGGGGGCGTTAAAATCACAGATACGCAGTATTTT
d_call: .; clone_size: .; v_call: TRBV7-8; j_call: TRBJ1-3; cdr3_aa: CASSVVRVGGNTIYF; cdr3_nt: TGTGCCAGCAGCGTAGTCAGGGTTGGAGGAAACACCATATATTTT
d_call: .; clone_size: few; v_call: TRBV13; j_call: TRBJ1-6; cdr3_aa: CASSLMGSVGSPLHF; cdr3_nt: TGTGCCAGCAGCCTGATGGGGAGCGTAGGTTCACCCCTCCACTTT
d_call: .; clone_size: .; v_call: TRBV19; j_call: TRBJ2-2; cdr3_aa: CASSTKNTGELFF; cdr3_nt: TGTGCCAGTAGTACCAAGAACACCGGGGAGCTGTTTTTT
d_call: .; clone_size: .; v_call: TRBV27; j_call: TRBJ2-3; cdr3_aa: CASRKAADTQYF; cdr3_nt: TGTGCCAGCAGAAAAGCCGCAGATACGCAGTATTTT
d_call: .; clone_size: .; v_call: TRBV11-2; j_call: TRBJ1-4; cdr3_aa: CASSLARAANEKLFF; cdr3_nt: TGTGCCAGCAGCTTAGCCAGGGCGGCTAATGAAAAACTGTTTTTT
d_call: .; clone_size: .; v_call: TRBV25-1; j_call: TRBJ2-5; cdr3_aa: CASSELGGRGGGQETQYF; cdr3_nt: TGTGCCAGCAGTGAATTAGGGGGGAGAGGGGGGGGCCAAGAGACCCAGTACTTC
d_call: TRBD1; clone_size: .; v_call: TRBV7-3; j_call: TRBJ1-1; cdr3_aa: CASSVSGTGTEAFF; cdr3_nt: TGTGCCAGCAGCGTATCCGGGACAGGGACTGAAGCTTTCTTT
d_call: .; clone_size: .; v_call: TRBV7-9; j_call: TRBJ2-5; cdr3_aa: CASSPLTRGTDQETQYF; cdr3_nt: TGTGCCAGCAGCCCGCTGACGCGCGGGACAGACCAAGAGACCCAGTACTTC
d_call: .; clone_size: .; v_call: TRBV19; j_call: TRBJ1-1; cdr3_aa: CASSSTGGGRTEAFF; cdr3_nt: TGTGCCAGTAGTTCAACAGGAGGAGGGAGAACTGAAGCTTTCTTT
d_call: TRBD2; clone_size: .; v_call: TRBV18; j_call: TRBJ2-1; cdr3_aa: CASSAGTNNEQFF; cdr3_nt: TGTGCCAGCTCAGCCGGGACTAACAATGAGCAGTTCTTC
d_call: TRBD1; clone_size: .; v_call: TRBV19; j_call: TRBJ2-7; cdr3_aa: CASSIRDSLTSHEQYF; cdr3_nt: TGTGCCAGTAGTATACGGGACAGTCTGACCTCCCACGAGCAGTACTTC
d_call: TRBD2; clone_size: .; v_call: TRBV7-9; j_call: TRBJ2-7; cdr3_aa: CASSLAGWGGPSYEQYF; cdr3_nt: TGTGCCAGCAGCTTGGCGGGGTGGGGGGGTCCCTCCTACGAGCAGTACTTC
d_call: .; clone_size: .; v_call: TRBV4-3; j_call: TRBJ2-5; cdr3_aa: CASSPTWGQRETQYF; cdr3_nt: TGCGCCAGCAGTCCAACGTGGGGGCAGAGGGAGACCCAGTACTTC
d_call: .; clone_size: .; v_call: TRBV5-8; j_call: TRBJ2-7; cdr3_aa: CASSYSSYEQYF; cdr3_nt: TGTGCCAGCAGCTACAGCTCCTACGAGCAGTACTTC
d_call: .; clone_size: .; v_call: TRBV4-2; j_call: TRBJ1-4; cdr3_aa: CASSPRPGQEKLFF; cdr3_nt: TGTGCCAGCAGCCCCCGGCCGGGACAAGAAAAACTGTTTTTT
d_call: .; clone_size: .; v_call: TRBV27; j_call: TRBJ2-7; cdr3_aa: CASSLSAGTFYEQYF; cdr3_nt: TGTGCCAGCAGTTTATCGGCAGGGACTTTCTACGAGCAGTACTTC
d_call: .; clone_size: few; v_call: TRBV7-8; j_call: TRBJ2-2; cdr3_aa: CASSLVWLGAYGELFF; cdr3_nt: TGTGCCAGCAGCTTAGTCTGGTTAGGGGCGTATGGGGAGCTGTTTTTT
d_call: .; clone_size: few; v_call: TRBV28; j_call: TRBJ1-1; cdr3_aa: CASSYQLRNEAFF; cdr3_nt: TGTGCCAGCAGTTACCAGCTCAGGAACGAAGCTTTCTTT
d_call: .; clone_size: .; v_call: TRBV6-5; j_call: TRBJ2-2; cdr3_aa: CASSYTGNTGELFF; cdr3_nt: TGTGCCAGCAGTTACACCGGGAACACCGGGGAGCTGTTTTTT
d_call: .; clone_size: .; v_call: TRBV5-1; j_call: TRBJ1-1; cdr3_aa: CASSSRVGTEAFF; cdr3_nt: TGCGCCAGCAGCAGCAGGGTAGGGACTGAAGCTTTCTTT
d_call: TRBD2; clone_size: .; v_call: TRBV4-2; j_call: TRBJ2-2; cdr3_aa: CASSHSLAGAGTGELFF; cdr3_nt: TGTGCCAGCAGCCACTCCCTAGCGGGGGCCGGCACCGGGGAGCTGTTTTTT
d_call: TRBD1; clone_size: .; v_call: TRBV7-3; j_call: TRBJ2-7; cdr3_aa: CASSSGQGTNEQYF; cdr3_nt: TGTGCCAGCAGCTCGGGACAGGGGACGAACGAGCAGTACTTC
d_call: .; clone_size: few; v_call: TRBV18; j_call: TRBJ1-4; cdr3_aa: CASSPESSGFNEKLFF; cdr3_nt: TGTGCCAGCTCACCAGAAAGCTCAGGGTTTAATGAAAAACTGTTTTTT
d_call: TRBD1; clone_size: .; v_call: TRBV9; j_call: TRBJ2-7; cdr3_aa: CASSVKQGSNYEQYF; cdr3_nt: TGTGCCAGCAGCGTAAAACAGGGGTCAAACTACGAGCAGTACTTC
d_call: TRBD1; clone_size: .; v_call: TRBV5-1; j_call: TRBJ2-1; cdr3_aa: CASSRPGTEYNEQFF; cdr3_nt: TGCGCCAGCAGCCGTCCCGGGACAGAATACAATGAGCAGTTCTTC
d_call: .; clone_size: .; v_call: TRBV5-4; j_call: TRBJ1-4; cdr3_aa: CASSLDSGNEKLFF; cdr3_nt: TGTGCCAGCAGCCTCGACAGTGGCAATGAAAAACTGTTTTTT
d_call: .; clone_size: .; v_call: TRBV9; j_call: TRBJ1-5; cdr3_aa: CASSGTDSNQPQHF; cdr3_nt: TGTGCCAGCAGCGGGACAGATAGCAATCAGCCCCAGCATTTT
d_call: .; clone_size: .; v_call: TRBV27; j_call: TRBJ2-3; cdr3_aa: CASSFRGSDTQYF; cdr3_nt: TGTGCCAGCAGTTTTCGGGGTTCAGATACGCAGTATTTT
d_call: .; clone_size: few; v_call: TRBV11-1; j_call: TRBJ1-5; cdr3_aa: CASSLDTGMDQPQHF; cdr3_nt: TGTGCCAGCAGCTTAGATACAGGGATGGATCAGCCCCAGCATTTT
d_call: .; clone_size: many; v_call: TRBV7-2; j_call: TRBJ2-7; cdr3_aa: CASSPGLPGPLEQYF; cdr3_nt: TGTGCCAGCAGCCCCGGACTACCGGGCCCACTCGAGCAGTACTTC
d_call: TRBD2; clone_size: .; v_call: TRBV7-6; j_call: TRBJ2-2; cdr3_aa: CASSLESSGNTGELFF; cdr3_nt: TGTGCCAGCAGCTTAGAATCTAGCGGGAACACCGGGGAGCTGTTTTTT
d_call: .; clone_size: .; v_call: TRBV4-3; j_call: TRBJ2-2; cdr3_aa: CASSPRDGELFF; cdr3_nt: TGCGCCAGCAGTCCCCGGGACGGGGAGCTGTTTTTT
d_call: TRBD1; clone_size: .; v_call: TRBV29-1; j_call: TRBJ2-5; cdr3_aa: CSVEDIQGAKFQETQYF; cdr3_nt: TGCAGCGTTGAGGACATACAGGGGGCAAAATTTCAAGAGACCCAGTACTTC
d_call: .; clone_size: .; v_call: TRBV6-1; j_call: TRBJ2-7; cdr3_aa: CASSGRVKGRYEQYF; cdr3_nt: TGTGCCAGCAGTGGTCGTGTGAAGGGGCGCTACGAGCAGTACTTC
d_call: .; clone_size: once; v_call: TRBV7-9; j_call: TRBJ1-1; cdr3_aa: CASSLVQNTEAFF; cdr3_nt: TGTGCCAGCAGCTTAGTACAGAACACTGAAGCTTTCTTT
d_call: TRBD2; clone_size: .; v_call: TRBV5-1; j_call: TRBJ2-1; cdr3_aa: CASSLTSGREYEQFF; cdr3_nt: TGCGCCAGCAGCTTGACTAGCGGGAGGGAGTATGAGCAGTTCTTC
d_call: .; clone_size: .; v_call: TRBV5-4; j_call: TRBJ2-2; cdr3_aa: CASSLYSGAPNTGELFF; cdr3_nt: TGTGCCAGCAGCTTATACTCAGGGGCTCCAAACACCGGGGAGCTGTTTTTT
d_call: .; clone_size: once; v_call: TRBV14; j_call: TRBJ1-6; cdr3_aa: CASSQAGGNSPLHF; cdr3_nt: TGTGCCAGCAGCCAAGCAGGAGGAAATTCACCCCTCCACTTT
d_call: TRBD2; clone_size: .; v_call: TRBV6-5; j_call: TRBJ2-1; cdr3_aa: CASTVAGDYNEQFF; cdr3_nt: TGTGCCAGCACCGTAGCGGGGGACTACAATGAGCAGTTCTTC
d_call: .; clone_size: .; v_call: TRBV14; j_call: TRBJ2-2; cdr3_aa: CASSQVSYTGELFF; cdr3_nt: TGTGCCAGCAGCCAAGTGTCATACACCGGGGAGCTGTTTTTT
d_call: .; clone_size: .; v_call: TRBV4-2; j_call: TRBJ1-2; cdr3_aa: CASSQDVINADGYTF; cdr3_nt: TGTGCCAGCAGCCAAGACGTCATCAATGCGGATGGCTACACCTTC